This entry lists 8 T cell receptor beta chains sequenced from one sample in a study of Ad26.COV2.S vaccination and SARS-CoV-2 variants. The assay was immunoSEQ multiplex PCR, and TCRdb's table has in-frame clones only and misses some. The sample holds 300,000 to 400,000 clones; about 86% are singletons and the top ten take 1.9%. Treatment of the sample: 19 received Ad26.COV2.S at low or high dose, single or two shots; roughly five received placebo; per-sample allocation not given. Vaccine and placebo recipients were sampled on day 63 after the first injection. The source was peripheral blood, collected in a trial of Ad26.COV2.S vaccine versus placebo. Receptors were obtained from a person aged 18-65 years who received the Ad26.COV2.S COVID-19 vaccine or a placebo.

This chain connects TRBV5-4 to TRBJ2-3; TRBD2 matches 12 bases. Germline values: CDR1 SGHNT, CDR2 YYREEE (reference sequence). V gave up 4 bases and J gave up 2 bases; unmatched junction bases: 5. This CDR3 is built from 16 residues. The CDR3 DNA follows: TGTGCCAGCAGCGCCCGACTAGCGGGGGTCACAGATACGCAGTATTTT. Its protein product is CASSARLAGVTDTQYF.

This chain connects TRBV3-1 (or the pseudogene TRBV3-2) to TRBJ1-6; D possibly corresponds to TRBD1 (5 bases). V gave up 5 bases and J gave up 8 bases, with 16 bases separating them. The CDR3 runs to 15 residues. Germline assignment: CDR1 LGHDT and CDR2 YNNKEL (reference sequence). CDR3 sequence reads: CASSKRAGWHSPLHF. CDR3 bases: TGTGCCAGCAGCAAAAGAGCAGGGTGGCATTCACCCCTCCACTTT.

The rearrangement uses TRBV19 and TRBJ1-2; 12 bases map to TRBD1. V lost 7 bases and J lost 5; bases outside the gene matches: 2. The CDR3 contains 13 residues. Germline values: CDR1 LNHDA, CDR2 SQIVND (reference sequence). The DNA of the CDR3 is TGTGCCAGTACGGGACAGGGGGCGTATGGCTACACCTTC. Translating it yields CASTGQGAYGYTF.

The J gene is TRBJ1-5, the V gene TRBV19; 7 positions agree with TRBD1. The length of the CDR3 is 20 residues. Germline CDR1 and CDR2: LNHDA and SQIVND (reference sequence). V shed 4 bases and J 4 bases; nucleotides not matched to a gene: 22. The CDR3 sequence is CASSSFIEGARYGGNQPQHF. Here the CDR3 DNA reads TGTGCCAGTAGTAGTTTCATAGAGGGGGCGAGATATGGGGGGAATCAGCCCCAGCATTTT.

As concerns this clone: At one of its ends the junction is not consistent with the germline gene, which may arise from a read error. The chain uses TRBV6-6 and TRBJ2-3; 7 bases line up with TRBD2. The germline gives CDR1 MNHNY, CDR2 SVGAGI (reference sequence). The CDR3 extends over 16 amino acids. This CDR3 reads CVSRHSPSGGTDTQYF. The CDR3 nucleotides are TGTGTCAGCAGACACAGTCCCAGCGGGGGCACAGATACGCAGTATTTT.

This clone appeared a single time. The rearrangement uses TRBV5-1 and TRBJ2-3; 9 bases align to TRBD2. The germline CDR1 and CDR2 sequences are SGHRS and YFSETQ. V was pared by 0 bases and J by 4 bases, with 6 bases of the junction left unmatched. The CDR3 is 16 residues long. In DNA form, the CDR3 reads TGCGCCAGCAGCTTGGCCCCTAGCGGGGACGCAGATACGCAGTATTTT. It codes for CASSLAPSGDADTQYF.

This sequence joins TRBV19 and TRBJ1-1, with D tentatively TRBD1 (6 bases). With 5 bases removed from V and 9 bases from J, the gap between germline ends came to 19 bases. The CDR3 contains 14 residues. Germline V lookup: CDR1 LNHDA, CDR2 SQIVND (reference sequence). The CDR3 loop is CASSFGQFGGQAFF. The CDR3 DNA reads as TGTGCCAGTAGTTTCGGACAGTTCGGGGGCCAAGCTTTCTTT.

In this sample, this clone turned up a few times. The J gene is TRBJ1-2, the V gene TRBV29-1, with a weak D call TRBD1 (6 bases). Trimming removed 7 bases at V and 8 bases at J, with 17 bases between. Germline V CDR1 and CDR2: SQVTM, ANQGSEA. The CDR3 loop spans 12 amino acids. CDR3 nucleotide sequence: TGCAGCGCAAACAGGGATTTTGACGGCTACACCTTC. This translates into CSANRDFDGYTF.